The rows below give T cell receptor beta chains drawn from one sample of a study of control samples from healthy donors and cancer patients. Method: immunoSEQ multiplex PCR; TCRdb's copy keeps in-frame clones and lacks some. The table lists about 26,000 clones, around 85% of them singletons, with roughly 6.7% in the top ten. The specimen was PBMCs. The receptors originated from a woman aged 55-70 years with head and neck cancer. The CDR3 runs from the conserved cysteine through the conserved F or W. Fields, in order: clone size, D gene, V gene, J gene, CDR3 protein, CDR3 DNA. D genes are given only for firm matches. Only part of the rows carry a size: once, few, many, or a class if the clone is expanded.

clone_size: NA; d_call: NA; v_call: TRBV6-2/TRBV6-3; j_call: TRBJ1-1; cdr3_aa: CASSYGRDTTFF; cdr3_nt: TGTGCCAGCAGTTACGGGCGGGACACTACTTTCTTT
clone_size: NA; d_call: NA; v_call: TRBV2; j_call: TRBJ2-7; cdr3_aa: CASRVVSEQYF; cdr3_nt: TGTGCCAGCAGAGTCGTGAGCGAGCAGTACTTC
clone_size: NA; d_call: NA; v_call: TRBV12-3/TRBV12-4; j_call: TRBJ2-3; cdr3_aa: CASSLGRGDTQYF; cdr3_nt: TGTGCCAGCAGTTTAGGACGTGGAGATACGCAGTATTTT
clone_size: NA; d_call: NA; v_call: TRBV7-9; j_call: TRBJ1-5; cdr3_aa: CASSPGYSNQPQHF; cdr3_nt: TGTGCCAGCAGCCCAGGGTATAGCAATCAGCCCCAGCATTTT
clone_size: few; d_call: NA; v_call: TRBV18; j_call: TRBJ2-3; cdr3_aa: CASSPPSKTTDTQYF; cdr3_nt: TGTGCCAGCTCACCCCCCAGCAAGACCACAGATACGCAGTATTTT
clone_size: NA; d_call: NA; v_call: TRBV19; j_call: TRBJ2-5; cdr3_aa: CASSDPLDTQYF; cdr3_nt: TGTGCCAGTAGCGATCCCTTAGATACCCAGTACTTC
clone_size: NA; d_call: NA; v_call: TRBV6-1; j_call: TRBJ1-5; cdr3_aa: CASSEQGSNQPQHF; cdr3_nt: TGTGCCAGCAGTGAACAGGGGAGCAATCAGCCCCAGCATTTT
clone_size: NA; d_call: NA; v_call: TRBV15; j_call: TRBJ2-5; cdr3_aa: CATSRGHSLETQYF; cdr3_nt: TGTGCCACCAGCAGAGGGCACAGTCTGGAGACCCAGTACTTC
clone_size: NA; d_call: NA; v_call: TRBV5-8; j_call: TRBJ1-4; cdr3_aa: CASSLGRLNEKLFF; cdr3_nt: TGTGCCAGCAGCTTGGGACGGCTGAATGAAAAACTGTTTTTT
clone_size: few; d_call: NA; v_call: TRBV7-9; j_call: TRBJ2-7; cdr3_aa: CASSRGIYEQYF; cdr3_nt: TGTGCCAGCAGTCGGGGGATCTACGAGCAGTACTTC
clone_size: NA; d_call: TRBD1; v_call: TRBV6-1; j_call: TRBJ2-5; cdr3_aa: CASSSGQGMETQYF; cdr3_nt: TGTGCCAGCAGTTCGGGACAGGGGATGGAGACCCAGTACTTC
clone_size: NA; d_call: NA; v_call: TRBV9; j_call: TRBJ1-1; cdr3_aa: CASSRTGGDEAFF; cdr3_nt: TGTGCCAGCAGCCGAACTGGAGGGGATGAAGCTTTCTTT
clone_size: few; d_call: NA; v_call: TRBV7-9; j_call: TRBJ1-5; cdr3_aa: CASSSLDQPQHF; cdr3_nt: TGTGCCAGCAGCTCCTTAGATCAGCCCCAGCATTTT
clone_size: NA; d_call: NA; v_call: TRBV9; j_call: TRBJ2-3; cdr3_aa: CASSPTSTDTQYF; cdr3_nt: TGTGCCAGCAGCCCGACTAGCACAGATACGCAGTATTTT
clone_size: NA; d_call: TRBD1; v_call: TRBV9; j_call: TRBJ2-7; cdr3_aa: CASSVEGQSYEQYF; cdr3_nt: TGTGCCAGCAGCGTAGAGGGACAGTCCTACGAGCAGTACTTC
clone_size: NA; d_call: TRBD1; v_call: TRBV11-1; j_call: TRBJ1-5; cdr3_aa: CASSLDRGQPQHF; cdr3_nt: TGTGCCAGCAGCTTGGACAGGGGGCAGCCCCAGCATTTT
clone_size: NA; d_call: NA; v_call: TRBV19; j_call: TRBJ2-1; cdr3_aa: CASSISQSSYNEQFF; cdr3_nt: TGTGCCAGTAGTATAAGTCAGAGCTCCTACAATGAGCAGTTCTTC
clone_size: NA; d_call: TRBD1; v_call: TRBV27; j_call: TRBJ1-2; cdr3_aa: CASSHKGQRPLGYGYTF; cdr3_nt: TGTGCCAGCAGTCATAAGGGACAGCGCCCTTTGGGCTATGGCTACACCTTC
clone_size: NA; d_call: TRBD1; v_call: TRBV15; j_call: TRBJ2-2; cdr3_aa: CATLGTGVRTGELFF; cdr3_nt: TGTGCCACCTTAGGGACAGGGGTGAGGACCGGGGAGCTGTTTTTT
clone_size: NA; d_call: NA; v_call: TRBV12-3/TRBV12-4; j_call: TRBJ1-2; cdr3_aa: CASSSEGYGYTF; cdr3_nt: TGTGCCAGCAGTTCCGAGGGGTATGGCTACACCTTC
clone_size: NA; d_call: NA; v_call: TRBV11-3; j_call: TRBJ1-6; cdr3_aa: CASSPIGTSNSPLHF; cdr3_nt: TGTGCCAGCAGCCCGATCGGGACATCGAATTCACCCCTCCACTTT
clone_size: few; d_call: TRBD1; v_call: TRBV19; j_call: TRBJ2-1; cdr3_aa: CASSIDQGASYNEQFF; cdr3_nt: TGTGCCAGTAGTATCGATCAGGGGGCCTCCTACAATGAGCAGTTCTTC
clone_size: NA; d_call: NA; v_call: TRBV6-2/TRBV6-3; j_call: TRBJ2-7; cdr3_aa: CASSSRDTHPSYEQYF; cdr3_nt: TGTGCCAGCAGCTCTCGGGACACCCACCCATCCTACGAGCAGTACTTC
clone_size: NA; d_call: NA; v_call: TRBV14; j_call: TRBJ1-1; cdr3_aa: CARVPQINTEAFF; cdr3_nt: TGTGCCAGAGTACCCCAGATAAACACTGAAGCTTTCTTT
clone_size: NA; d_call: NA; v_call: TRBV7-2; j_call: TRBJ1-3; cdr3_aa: CASSSFGVASGNTIYF; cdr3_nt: TGTGCCAGCAGCTCCTTTGGGGTAGCCTCTGGAAACACCATATATTTT
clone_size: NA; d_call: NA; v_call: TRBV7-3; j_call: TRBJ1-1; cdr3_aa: CASSSQRGTEAFF; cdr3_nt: TGTGCCAGCAGCTCCCAACGGGGAACTGAAGCTTTCTTT
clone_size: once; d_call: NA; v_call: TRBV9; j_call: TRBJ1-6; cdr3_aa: CASSTSGRTGNSPLHF; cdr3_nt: TGTGCCAGCAGCACCTCCGGCCGGACGGGTAATTCACCCCTCCACTTT
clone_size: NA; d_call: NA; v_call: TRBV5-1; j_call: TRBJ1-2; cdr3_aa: CASSLDRGRGDGYTF; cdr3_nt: TGCGCCAGCAGCTTGGACCGGGGGCGGGGGGATGGCTACACCTTC
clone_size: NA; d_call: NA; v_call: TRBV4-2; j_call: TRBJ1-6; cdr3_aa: CASSQEQGLNSPLHF; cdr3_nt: TGTGCCAGCAGCCAAGAACAGGGTTTAAATTCACCCCTCCACTTT
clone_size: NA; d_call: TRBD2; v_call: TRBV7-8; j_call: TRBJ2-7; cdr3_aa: CASSLSGGAAYEQYF; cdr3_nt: TGTGCCAGCAGCTTAAGCGGGGGGGCCGCCTACGAGCAGTACTTC
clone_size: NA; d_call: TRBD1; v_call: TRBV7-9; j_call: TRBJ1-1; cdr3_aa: CASSRWDSPNRAFF; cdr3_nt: TGTGCCAGCAGCCGATGGGACAGCCCGAATAGAGCTTTCTTT
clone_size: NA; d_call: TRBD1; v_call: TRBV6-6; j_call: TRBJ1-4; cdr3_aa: CASSGSTGVEKLFF; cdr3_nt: TGTGCCAGCAGCGGTTCAACAGGGGTGGAAAAACTGTTTTTT
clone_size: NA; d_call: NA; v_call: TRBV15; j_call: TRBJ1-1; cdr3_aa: CATSQGSVGHTEAFF; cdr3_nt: TGTGCCACCAGCCAGGGGTCGGTCGGCCACACTGAAGCTTTCTTT
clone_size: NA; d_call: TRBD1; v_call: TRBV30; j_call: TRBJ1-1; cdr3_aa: CAWSVPTGGQMNTEAFF; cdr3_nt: TGTGCCTGGAGTGTCCCGACAGGGGGTCAAATGAACACTGAAGCTTTCTTT
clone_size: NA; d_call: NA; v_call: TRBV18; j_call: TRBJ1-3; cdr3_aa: CASSLENTIYF; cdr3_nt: TGTGCCAGCTCACTCGAGAACACCATATATTTT
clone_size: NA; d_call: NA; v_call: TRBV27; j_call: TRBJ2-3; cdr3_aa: CASSNTNADTQYF; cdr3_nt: TGTGCCAGCAGTAATACTAACGCAGATACGCAGTATTTT
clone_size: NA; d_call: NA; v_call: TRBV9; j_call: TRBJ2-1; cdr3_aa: CASSVVGSSYNEQFF; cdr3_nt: TGTGCCAGCAGCGTAGTGGGGAGCTCCTACAATGAGCAGTTCTTC
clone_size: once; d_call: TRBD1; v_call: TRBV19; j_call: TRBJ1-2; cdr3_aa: CASTDRVAYGYTF; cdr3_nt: TGTGCCAGTACGGACAGGGTGGCCTATGGCTACACCTTC
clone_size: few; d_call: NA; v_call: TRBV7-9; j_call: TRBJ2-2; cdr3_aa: CASSRDLDTGELFF; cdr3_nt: TGTGCCAGCAGTAGGGACTTGGACACCGGGGAGCTGTTTTTT
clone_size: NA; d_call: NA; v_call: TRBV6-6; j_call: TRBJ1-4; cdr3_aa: CASSSGQADEKLFF; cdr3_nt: TGTGCCAGCAGTTCGGGACAAGCGGATGAAAAACTGTTTTTT
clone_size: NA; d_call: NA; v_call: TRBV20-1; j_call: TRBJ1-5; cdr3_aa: CSASLDRGSEPQHF; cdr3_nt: TGCAGTGCTAGTCTTGATCGGGGTTCGGAGCCCCAGCATTTT
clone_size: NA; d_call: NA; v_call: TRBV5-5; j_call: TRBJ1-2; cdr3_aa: CASSPVLSSSNYGYTF; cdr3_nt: TGTGCCAGCAGCCCCGTTTTGTCATCGTCAAACTATGGCTACACCTTC
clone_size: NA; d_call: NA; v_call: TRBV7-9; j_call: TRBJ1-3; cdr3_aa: CASSFDFSGNTIYF; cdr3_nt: TGTGCCAGCAGCTTTGATTTCTCTGGAAACACCATATATTTT
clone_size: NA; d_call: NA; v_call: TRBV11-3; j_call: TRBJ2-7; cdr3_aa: CASSSTPGREQYF; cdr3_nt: TGTGCCAGCAGCTCGACCCCGGGGCGCGAGCAGTACTTC
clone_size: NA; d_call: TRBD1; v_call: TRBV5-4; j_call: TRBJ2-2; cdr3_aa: CASSLGTGPNTGELFF; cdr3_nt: TGTGCCAGCAGCTTGGGGACAGGGCCGAACACCGGGGAGCTGTTTTTT
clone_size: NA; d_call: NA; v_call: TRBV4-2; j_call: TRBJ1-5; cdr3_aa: CASSQDLTGGQPQHF; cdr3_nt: TGTGCCAGCAGCCAAGATCTGACCGGCGGCCAGCCCCAGCATTTT
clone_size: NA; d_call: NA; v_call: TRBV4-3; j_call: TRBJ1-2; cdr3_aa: CASSQEARVGYGYTF; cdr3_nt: TGCGCCAGCAGCCAAGAGGCCAGGGTAGGATATGGCTACACCTTC
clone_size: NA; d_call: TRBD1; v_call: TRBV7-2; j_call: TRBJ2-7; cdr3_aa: CASSLDGTGAYEQYF; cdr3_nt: TGTGCCAGCAGCTTAGACGGGACAGGGGCCTACGAGCAGTACTTC
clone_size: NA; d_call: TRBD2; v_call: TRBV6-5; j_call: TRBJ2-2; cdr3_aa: CASSYWTSRELFF; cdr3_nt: TGTGCCAGCAGTTATTGGACTAGCCGGGAGCTGTTTTTT
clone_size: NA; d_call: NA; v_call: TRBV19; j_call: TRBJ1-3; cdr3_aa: CASADNSGNTIYF; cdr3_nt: TGTGCCAGTGCGGACAACTCTGGAAACACCATATATTTT
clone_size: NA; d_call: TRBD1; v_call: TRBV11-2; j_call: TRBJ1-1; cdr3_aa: CASSLWDRVTPNTEAFF; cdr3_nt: TGTGCCAGCAGCTTATGGGACAGGGTAACTCCAAACACTGAAGCTTTCTTT
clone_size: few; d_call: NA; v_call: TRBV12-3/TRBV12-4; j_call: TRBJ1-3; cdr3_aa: CASRQASGNTIYF; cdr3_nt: TGTGCCAGCAGGCAGGCGTCCGGAAACACCATATATTTT
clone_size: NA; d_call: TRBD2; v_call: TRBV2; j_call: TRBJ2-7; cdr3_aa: CASRPGLAGPYEQYF; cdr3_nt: TGTGCCAGCAGGCCGGGACTAGCGGGACCCTACGAGCAGTACTTC
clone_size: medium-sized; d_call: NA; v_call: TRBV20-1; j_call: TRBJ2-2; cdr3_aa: CSAPGRGELFF; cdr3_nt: TGCAGTGCCCCGGGCAGAGGGGAGCTGTTTTTT
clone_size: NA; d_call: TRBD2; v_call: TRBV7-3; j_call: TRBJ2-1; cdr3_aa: CASSLNPLGLAGRNEQFF; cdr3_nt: TGTGCCAGCAGCTTAAATCCCTTAGGACTAGCGGGACGCAATGAGCAGTTCTTC
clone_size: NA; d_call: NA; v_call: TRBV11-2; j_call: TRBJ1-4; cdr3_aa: CASSLYATNEKLFF; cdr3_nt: TGTGCCAGCAGCTTATACGCAACTAATGAAAAACTGTTTTTT
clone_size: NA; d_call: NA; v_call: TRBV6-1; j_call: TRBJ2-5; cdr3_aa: CASSAAETETQYF; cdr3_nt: TGTGCCAGCAGTGCAGCGGAGACAGAGACCCAGTACTTC
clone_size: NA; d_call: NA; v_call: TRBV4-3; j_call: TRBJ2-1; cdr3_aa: CASSQEGGKVYNEQFF; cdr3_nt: TGCGCCAGCAGCCAAGAAGGGGGGAAAGTCTACAATGAGCAGTTCTTC
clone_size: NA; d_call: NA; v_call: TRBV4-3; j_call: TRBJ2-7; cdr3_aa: CASSQDTRSTGRDF; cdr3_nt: TGCGCCAGCAGCCAAGATACCCGGAGCACGGGTCGGGACTTC
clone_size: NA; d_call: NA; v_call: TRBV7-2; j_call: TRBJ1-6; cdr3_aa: CASSSRTARNSPPHF; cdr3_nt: TGTGCCAGCAGCTCTCGGACAGCCCGCAATTCACCCCCCCACTTT